A single sample gave rise to the 17 T cell receptor beta chains below, sequenced in a study of CD8 T cells in ankylosing spondylitis. MiXCR, applied by TCRdb to the 5' RACE reads, yields one record per CDR3 protein. The sample lists approximately 300,000 distinct CDR3 sequences; 20% were seen once. Sequencing input: blood, either unsorted or a sorted T cell fraction (not recorded which). These TCRs come from a male donor with ankylosing spondylitis or in good health (not recorded which).

The chain is built from TRBV7-2 and TRBJ2-1, with 8 nucleotides matching TRBD2. CDR3 length: 15 amino acids. Germline V gene lookup returns CDR1 SGHTA and CDR2 FQGNSA. J lost 2 bases, V lost 5 bases, and 5 bases had no gene match. The CDR3 spells CASSLTSAPYNEQFF. CDR3 coding DNA: TGTGCCAGCAGCCTGACTAGCGCGCCCTACAATGAGCAGTTCTTC.

The sample holds a few counts of this clonotype. The chain is built from TRBV6-5 and TRBJ1-1, with 8 bases identical to TRBD1. Trimming cost V 0 bases and J 4 bases; bases outside gene matches: 4. CDR3 size: 15 residues. Germline-derived CDR1 and CDR2 are MNHEY and SVGAGI. The CDR3 region is CASSYSGQASTEAFF. The CDR3 coding sequence is TGTGCCAGCAGTTACTCGGGACAGGCTTCCACTGAAGCTTTCTTT.

This clonotype has more than one count but fewer than ten. The chain recombines TRBV7-9 with TRBJ2-2; D remains ambiguous. V lost 6 bases, J lost 7 bases, and 6 bases lay in between. The CDR3 is 11 amino acids. Germline V gene lookup returns CDR1 SEHNR and CDR2 FQNEAQ (reference sequence). The CDR3 DNA reads as TGTGCCAGCAGATCCAACGGGGAGCTGTTTTTT. Its protein is CASRSNGELFF.

This sequence joins TRBV20-1 and TRBJ1-1; D gene unclear. Germline lookup yields CDR1 DFQATT and CDR2 SNEGSKA (reference sequence). The CDR3 length is 11 residues. V shed 5 bases and J shed 7 bases, with 11 bases lying between them. CDR3 nucleotide sequence: TGCAGTGCTGCGGATCCAGTTGAAGCTTTCTTT. Protein: CSAADPVEAFF.

J is TRBJ2-3 and V is TRBV29-1; possible D gene TRBD1, 6 bases. Germline lookup yields CDR1 SQVTM and CDR2 ANQGSEA. The CDR3 is 17 amino acids. V lost 1 base and J 6 bases, leaving 23 bases between the germline ends. The CDR3 sequence is CSVEVSPGGAKSDTQYF. The CDR3 nucleotides are TGCAGCGTTGAAGTGTCCCCTGGGGGCGCGAAGTCGGATACGCAGTATTTT.

The gene calls are TRBV6-4 and TRBJ2-1, with TRBD2 matching 10 bases. The germline V gene encodes CDR1 MRHNA and CDR2 SNTAGT. The CDR3 runs to 14 residues. Germline trimming cut 6 bases from V and 5 bases from J; bases unmatched to any gene: 4. The CDR3 reads CASSRLAGNNEQFF. The CDR3 region has the DNA TGTGCCAGCAGCAGACTAGCGGGTAACAATGAGCAGTTCTTC.

The J gene is TRBJ1-4, the V gene TRBV4-1; D is perhaps TRBD1 (5 bases). Looked up from germline, CDR1 is MGHRA and CDR2 is YSYEKL. There are 15 residues in the CDR3. V lost 0 bases, J lost 8 bases, and 13 bases lay in between. The CDR3 nucleotides are TGCGCCAGCAGCCAAGAAGCGACAGAAGCCGAAAAACTGTTTTTT. This translates into CASSQEATEAEKLFF.

The chain couples TRBV5-1 to TRBJ2-3; D is perhaps TRBD2 (5 bases). The germline gives CDR1 SGHRS, CDR2 YFSETQ. CDR3 length: 16 amino acids. V lost 0 bases to trimming and J lost 3 bases, with 14 bases between them. This CDR3 is CASSLEGRGSTDTQYF. CDR3 nucleotides: TGCGCCAGCAGCTTGGAGGGTCGGGGTTCAACAGATACGCAGTATTTT.

This clonotype has more than one count but fewer than ten. V usage is TRBV7-2 and J usage is TRBJ2-3; TRBD2 matches at 9 bases. This CDR3 is built from 16 residues. Germline V gene sequence: CDR1 SGHTA, CDR2 FQGNSA. The V and J ends lost 0 bases and 1 base, in that order; junction bases with no gene match: 2. The CDR3 here is CASSLAAGGGTDTQYF. The CDR3 DNA reads TGTGCCAGCAGCTTAGCCGCGGGAGGGGGCACAGATACGCAGTATTTT.

The chain joins TRBV4-1 to TRBJ2-4, with 9 positions matching TRBD1. The CDR3 has 17 residues. Germline V lookup: CDR1 MGHRA, CDR2 YSYEKL. Trimming took 3 bases from V and 1 from J; bases not matched to a gene: 7. CDR3 in DNA: TGCGCCAGCAGCCAGTTGACAGGGGGTATCGCCAAAAACATTCAGTACTTC. The encoded protein is CASSQLTGGIAKNIQYF.

In this sample, this clonotype turned up a few times. V gene TRBV4-2 combines with J gene TRBJ2-6; TRBD1 matches at 9 bases. CDR1 is LGHNA, CDR2 YNFKEQ, per germline. There are 17 residues in the CDR3. Trimming at V came to 5 bases and at J to 0 bases, leaving 5 bases not matched to a gene. CDR3 loop: CASSTGGESSGANVLTF. The CDR3 DNA reads as TGTGCCAGCAGCACAGGGGGCGAGAGCTCTGGGGCCAACGTCCTGACTTTC.

The V call is TRBV15, the J call TRBJ2-1, with TRBD1 matching 9 bases. The CDR3 covers 15 residues. V lost 5 bases to trimming and J lost 7 bases; unmatched junction nucleotides: 9. The V gene's germline CDR1 is LNHNV and CDR2 YYDKDF (reference sequence). The CDR3 region is CATSARDRVKNEQFF. CDR3 bases: TGTGCCACCAGCGCCCGGGACAGGGTTAAAAATGAGCAGTTCTTC.

This clonotype has more than one count but fewer than ten. The V gene is TRBV6-1, the J gene TRBJ1-1; TRBD1 matches at 9 bases. The CDR3 covers 15 residues. Per the germline V gene, CDR1 is MNHNS and CDR2 is SASEGT. Germline trimming cut 6 bases from V and 3 bases from J; bases unmatched to any gene: 8. The CDR3 protein is CASRAGTGRYTEAFF. The CDR3, as DNA: TGTGCCAGCAGAGCCGGGACAGGGAGATACACTGAAGCTTTCTTT.

This clonotype was detected a few times. The J gene is TRBJ2-1, the V gene TRBV10-2; 7 positions match TRBD2. V trimming: 6 bases; J trimming: 12 bases; junction bases outside the gene matches: 17. Germline CDR1 is WSHSY and CDR2 is SAAADI. The CDR3 is 15 residues long. CDR3 bases: TGCGCCAGCAGCCCCGGACTAGGCAGCACCGTAGGGCAGTTCTTC. This sequence encodes CASSPGLGSTVGQFF.

The chain employs TRBV29-1 and TRBJ1-4, with 10 nucleotides matching TRBD1. Germline V gives CDR1 SQVTM, CDR2 ANQGSEA. CDR3 length: 14 amino acids. V shed 6 bases, J shed 6 bases, and the junction held 7 bases outside the gene matches. In DNA form, the CDR3 reads TGCAGCGTACAATCGACAGGGGGCGATGAAAAACTGTTTTTT. Residues: CSVQSTGGDEKLFF.

The chain couples TRBV7-3 to TRBJ1-1; TRBD1 matches 8 bases. CDR1 is SGHTA and CDR2 is FQGTGA in the germline V gene. CDR3 length: 14 amino acids. V lost 4 bases, J lost 4 bases, and 5 bases stayed unmatched. The CDR3 here is CASSSGQGPTEAFF. For the CDR3, the DNA is TGTGCCAGCAGCTCCGGACAGGGACCCACTGAAGCTTTCTTT.

The chain recombines TRBV20-1 with TRBJ2-1; a possible D gene is TRBD2 (6 bases). The CDR3 loop spans 15 amino acids. Between the trimmed V and J ends, which lost 3 bases and 4 bases, there was a span of 16 bases. CDR1 is DFQATT and CDR2 is SNEGSKA in the germline V gene (reference sequence). CDR3 in DNA: TGCAGTGCTAGTGCAATGGAGGGTGGATACAATGAGCAGTTCTTC. Encoded protein: CSASAMEGGYNEQFF.